The T cell receptor (beta chain) described here comes from a study of cytotoxic CD8 clonotypes in ibrutinib-treated CLL. The wider study: Included were 11 to 12 relapsed/refractory and over 14 treatment-naive patients, of whom some 17 were IGHV unmutated. It was after a median about 12 months of treatment, range 6 to 36, that response samples were taken.

J was trimmed by 0 bases and V by 4 bases; bases with no gene match: 2. The CDR3 is 14 amino acids. Germline loops: CDR1 SEHNR, CDR2 FQNEAQ (reference sequence). Method: immunoSEQ multiplex PCR; TCRdb's copy keeps in-frame clones and lacks some. Among some 17,000 clones listed, about two thirds were seen once. General study findings and limits: Collection times varied between progressing and sustained-remission patients. Public clonotypes, found uncommonly, either contracted or stayed stable on treatment.

With regard to this clone: The target antigen is unknown.

The TCR comes from a human donor with chronic lymphocytic leukemia. The chain joins TRBV7-9 to TRBJ1-1; 7 nucleotides align to TRBD1. The sequences come from PBMCs, collected after 12 months of ibrutinib treatment. CDR3 protein: CASSSTGMNTEAFF. CDR3 nucleotide sequence: TGTGCCAGCAGCTCGACAGGGATGAACACTGAAGCTTTCTTT.